This entry concerns a single TCR beta chain. The protocol was immunoSEQ multiplex PCR, while the TCRdb copy is restricted to in-frame clones and leaves out a portion. This sample has 15,000 or so clones, with 80% to 90% found just once. This sample is part of a study of lymphopenia after photon versus proton radiotherapy. CDR3 length equals 15 residues. From germline, CDR1 is SNHLY and CDR2 FYNNEI. Trimming at V came to 7 bases and at J to 5 bases, leaving 12 bases not matched to a gene. V gene TRBV2 combines with J gene TRBJ2-5; the match to TRBD1 covers 8 bases. This TCR was recovered from a man between 65 and 85 years old with pancreatic cancer. Sample: peripheral blood, taken from a patient treated with proton-based radiotherapy. The CDR3 spells CASNPRTGSVETQYF. The CDR3, as DNA: TGTGCCAGCAATCCACGGACAGGGAGTGTGGAGACCCAGTACTTC.